Shown below are 25 T cell receptor beta chains from a single sample sequenced in a study of shared T cell receptors in the human thymus. The repertoire was sequenced with immunoSEQ multiplex PCR; TCRdb's copy has only in-frame clones and lacks some. The sample yields approximately 730,000 clones, roughly 85% seen once. The data also belong to a second study, concerning human thymus T cells.

The specimen sequenced was thymocytes. The receptors here all came from a girl under three years old with a congenital heart defect.

In its sample, this clone was seen a few times. The CDR3 is CASSEERVVNEKLFF. For the CDR3, the DNA is TGTGCCAGCAGTGAAGAGAGGGTCGTGAATGAAAAACTGTTTTTT. J is TRBJ1-4 and V is TRBV2; D remains unclear. Germline loops: CDR1 SNHLY, CDR2 FYNNEI. V gave up 1 base and J gave up 5 bases, with 11 bases separating them. The CDR3 runs to 15 residues.

This clone was observed a handful of times. The rearrangement uses TRBV18 and TRBJ2-7, with 11 bases fitting TRBD1. This CDR3 has 14 residues. Germline V CDR1 and CDR2: KGHSH, LQKENI. Trimming took 3 bases from V and 5 from J; bases not matched to a gene: 3. CDR3 protein: CASSPGQGADEQYF. The DNA for the CDR3 is TGTGCCAGCTCACCCGGACAGGGGGCGGACGAGCAGTACTTC.

V usage is TRBV6-5 and J usage is TRBJ1-1; D uncertain. CDR3 length: 15 amino acids. V lost 6 bases and J 3 bases, leaving 17 bases between the germline ends. Germline CDR1 reads MNHEY; CDR2 reads SVGAGI. The DNA of the CDR3 is TGTGCCAGCAGAGAGCTGCGTGGCGAGGACACTGAAGCTTTCTTT. Residues: CASRELRGEDTEAFF.

J is TRBJ1-1 and V is TRBV4-3, with D perhaps TRBD1 (5 bases). V lost 0 bases and J lost 7, with 12 bases in between. This CDR3 has 14 amino acids. Germline V CDR1 and CDR2: LGHNA, YSLEER. The CDR3 loop reads CASSQENQQVEAFF. In nucleotides, the CDR3 is TGCGCCAGCAGCCAAGAGAATCAACAGGTTGAAGCTTTCTTT.

The chain carries TRBV5-8 and TRBJ2-7; D might be TRBD2 (5 bases). The V and J ends lost 6 bases and 5 bases respectively, with 18 bases between them. This CDR3 has 14 amino acids. Germline V gene data show CDR1 as SGHTS and CDR2 as YDEGEE. The CDR3 region is CASTSTDSGDEQYF. The CDR3 nucleotides read TGTGCCAGCACCTCTACAGATTCCGGGGACGAGCAGTACTTC.

The chain carries TRBV5-4 and TRBJ2-4; the match to TRBD1 covers 9 bases. CDR3 length equals 14 residues. The V gene end was trimmed by 4 bases and the J gene end by 15 bases; junction bases not matched to a gene: 14. Germline-derived CDR1 and CDR2 are SGHNT and YYREEE (reference sequence). For the CDR3, the DNA is TGTGCCAGCAGCAGGAGGACAGGGGTGATAGTCCTGTACTTC. Its translation: CASSRRTGVIVLYF.

The J gene is TRBJ1-5, the V gene TRBV6-5; 8 bases agree with TRBD1. Germline lookup yields CDR1 MNHEY and CDR2 SVGAGI. Trimming removed 2 bases from V and 7 bases from J; junction bases left unmatched: 4. The CDR3 has 14 amino acids. The CDR3 DNA follows: TGTGCCAGCAGTTACCTTGACAGGGGCCAGCCCCAGCATTTT. Protein product: CASSYLDRGQPQHF.

V usage is TRBV6-5 and J usage is TRBJ2-3; maybe TRBD2 (6 bases). The V gene's germline CDR1 is MNHEY and CDR2 SVGAGI. The ends were cut back, 4 bases at V and 1 base at J, with 9 bases in the middle. The CDR3 has 14 amino acids. The CDR3 is CASSSGTRTDTQYF. The CDR3, as DNA: TGTGCCAGCAGTTCGGGGACTCGCACAGATACGCAGTATTTT.

The V call is TRBV5-6, the J call TRBJ1-6; TRBD1 aligns across 7 bases. The CDR3 totals 14 residues. Germline lookup yields CDR1 SGHDT and CDR2 YYEEEE. Trimming cost V 4 bases and J 4 bases; bases outside gene matches: 2. CDR3 residues: CASSGGQYNSPLHF. The CDR3, as DNA: TGTGCCAGCAGCGGGGGACAGTATAATTCACCCCTCCACTTT.

This chain links TRBV19 with TRBJ1-3, with 7 bases aligning to TRBD1. The CDR3 runs 19 residues. Per the germline V gene, CDR1 is LNHDA and CDR2 is SQIVND (reference sequence). Trimming cost V 6 bases and J 4 bases; bases outside gene matches: 21. CDR3 residues: CASSKLAGNDRVGGNTIYF. The CDR3 DNA reads as TGTGCCAGTAGCAAATTAGCCGGAAATGACAGGGTCGGCGGAAACACCATATATTTT.

The gene calls are TRBV5-1 and TRBJ1-2, with TRBD1 matching 8 bases. J was trimmed by 6 bases and V by 4 bases; bases with no gene match: 5. Per the germline V gene, CDR1 is SGHRS and CDR2 is YFSETQ. The CDR3 sequence is 13 residues long. The CDR3 region has the DNA TGCGCCAGCAGCGGACAGGGAAGCGATGGCTACACCTTC. It specifies CASSGQGSDGYTF.

The chain recombines TRBV5-4 with TRBJ2-1; the D gene is possibly TRBD1 (6 bases). V dropped 6 bases and J dropped 4 bases, with 20 bases sitting between them. The CDR3 consists of 16 residues. The germline V gene encodes CDR1 SGHNT and CDR2 YYREEE (reference sequence). This CDR3 reads CASNTQGTELYNEQFF. The CDR3 nucleotides are TGTGCCAGCAACACTCAGGGGACGGAACTATACAATGAGCAGTTCTTC. Based on the CDR3 plus reference TRBV5-4 and TRBJ2-1, the full variable domain is ETGVTQSPTHLIKTRGQQVTLRCSSQSGHNTVSWYQQALGQGPQFIFQYYREEENGRGNFPPRFSGLQFPNYSSELNVNALELDDSALYLCASNTQGTELYNEQFFGPGTRLTVL.

The chain is built from TRBV5-1 and TRBJ1-2; 9 bases map to TRBD1. The CDR3 spans 15 residues. V trimming: 4 bases; J trimming: 3 bases; junction bases outside the gene matches: 7. Looked up from germline, CDR1 is SGHRS and CDR2 is YFSETQ. The CDR3 reads CASSPRDREDYGYTF. CDR3 in DNA: TGCGCCAGCAGCCCTCGGGACAGGGAAGACTATGGCTACACCTTC.

The chain recombines TRBV19 with TRBJ1-1; D is unresolved. Germline CDR1 is LNHDA and CDR2 is SQIVND (reference sequence). Trimming took off 5 bases at V and 10 bases at J, with 11 bases between the two ends. The CDR3 runs 11 residues. The CDR3, as DNA: TGTGCCAGTAGTCAGGAGGATGGAGCTTTCTTT. Its protein is CASSQEDGAFF.

The chain uses TRBV6-1 and TRBJ1-1, with 7 bases aligning to TRBD1. V dropped 5 bases and J dropped 4; count of bases not matched to a gene: 4. The length of the CDR3 is 13 residues. CDR1 and CDR2 (germline): MNHNS, SASEGT. The CDR3 DNA is TGTGCCAGCAGTAGGGGGCATCGCACTGAAGCTTTCTTT. It encodes CASSRGHRTEAFF.

The table lists this clone with a count of one. The chain uses TRBV18 and TRBJ1-5; 7 bases agree with TRBD1. The length of the CDR3 is 21 residues. Per the germline V gene, CDR1 is KGHSH and CDR2 is LQKENI. Trimming cost V 3 bases and J 1 base; bases outside gene matches: 21. Here the CDR3 reads CASSPSAVLFDREGSNQPQHF. The CDR3 nucleotides are TGTGCCAGCTCACCGTCCGCAGTACTCTTCGACAGGGAAGGGAGCAATCAGCCCCAGCATTTT. The whole variable domain, remainder taken from reference TRBV18 and TRBJ1-5, is NAGVMQNPRHLVRRRGQEARLRCSPMKGHSHVYWYRQLPEEGLKFMVYLQKENIIDESGMPKERFSAEFPKEGPSILRIQQVVRGDSAAYFCASSPSAVLFDREGSNQPQHFGDGTRLSIL.

DNA of the CDR3: TGCGCCAGCAGCAAAGACAGGGCCTACGAGCAGTACTTC. It encodes CASSKDRAYEQYF. V is TRBV5-1 and J is TRBJ2-7; 7 bases map to TRBD1. Germline V gene data show CDR1 as SGHRS and CDR2 as YFSETQ. The CDR3 spans 13 residues. The junction had 3 bases not matched to a gene; V was cut back by 4 bases and J by 2 bases.

The gene calls are TRBV6-1 and TRBJ1-3; D not certain. Germline CDR1 is MNHNS and CDR2 is SASEGT. This CDR3 spans 15 amino acids. V shed 6 bases and J shed 0 bases, with 12 bases lying between them. CDR3 region: CASSHQSSSGNTIYF. CDR3 in DNA: TGTGCCAGCAGCCATCAATCTAGCTCTGGAAACACCATATATTTT.

The rearrangement uses TRBV7-4 and TRBJ2-3; D possibly corresponds to TRBD2 (5 bases). Germline CDR1 SGHVT, CDR2 SQSDAQ. The CDR3 contains 17 residues. Trimming cost V 4 bases and J 2 bases, with 19 bases left between them. The CDR3 spells CASSSWTDLGDTDTQYF. The CDR3 bases are TGTGCCAGCAGCTCCTGGACCGACCTGGGAGACACAGATACGCAGTATTTT.

This chain links TRBV29-1 with TRBJ2-7, with D maybe TRBD2 (6 bases). This CDR3 has 15 amino acids. V lost 1 base, J lost 5 bases, and 18 bases lay in between. CDR1 and CDR2 (germline): SQVTM, ANQGSEA. The CDR3 coding sequence is TGCAGCGTTGAAGGGGCGGGACGGACCCTAGACGAGCAGTACTTC. It yields the protein CSVEGAGRTLDEQYF.

This clone has just a few counts. Different DNA sequences within this sample yield the same CDR3. The CDR3 bases are TGTGCCAGCAGCTTGGGGACAGGGAAAGAGACCCAGTACTTC. This encodes CASSLGTGKETQYF. The chain has TRBV5-5 and TRBJ2-5; TRBD1 matches at 8 bases. Germline CDR1 reads SGHKS; CDR2 reads YYEKEE (reference sequence). The CDR3 runs 14 residues. The V segment lost 0 bases and the J segment 3 bases; nucleotides outside the gene matches: 1.

The chain recombines TRBV6-6 with TRBJ1-5; D is unclear. Trimming cost V 7 bases and J 7 bases, with 14 bases left between them. Germline V gene lookup returns CDR1 MNHNY and CDR2 SVGAGI (reference sequence). This CDR3 comprises 13 residues. The CDR3 DNA sequence: TGTGCCAGCACCCCAGGTGATAGGCAGCCCCAGCATTTT. It is translated as CASTPGDRQPQHF.

This sequence joins TRBV4-3 and TRBJ1-1; a weak D match, TRBD1 (6 bases). V shed 0 bases and J shed 1 base, with 27 bases lying between them. Germline CDR1 is LGHNA and CDR2 is YSLEER. The CDR3 extends over 21 amino acids. CDR3 in amino acids: CASSQDTVEGAGEFPNTEAFF. The DNA of the CDR3 is TGCGCCAGCAGCCAAGATACGGTAGAAGGGGCAGGGGAGTTTCCGAACACTGAAGCTTTCTTT.

This clone was detected once. CDR3 DNA sequence: TGTGCCAGCAGCCCCAAGACTCGGAGGAGCACAGATACGCAGTATTTT. Encoded protein: CASSPKTRRSTDTQYF. The chain carries TRBV13 and TRBJ2-3; TRBD2 might be the D (5 bases). V was pared by 5 bases and J by 0 bases, with 15 bases between. CDR1 and CDR2 (germline): PRHDT, FYEKMQ (reference sequence). This CDR3 has 16 amino acids.

Concerning this clone: An end of the junction does not agree with germline; a read error may underlie this. This rearrangement joins TRBV30 to TRBJ2-2; D is perhaps TRBD1 (6 bases). The CDR3 loop spans 15 amino acids. CDR1 and CDR2 (germline): GTSNPN, SVGIG (reference sequence). The CDR3 sequence is CARRNKLGGTGELFF. The CDR3 DNA is TGTGCCCGGAGGAATAAGCTAGGGGGAACCGGGGAGCTGTTTTTT.